A single sample is the source of the 30 T cell receptor beta chains below, sequenced in a study of shared clonotypes between healthy human individuals. Repertoires were generated with immunoSEQ multiplex PCR, while TCRdb's copy carries only in-frame clones and drops some. This sample carries fewer than 700,000 clones, roughly 72% of them seen once, and the ten largest clones take around 12%. Sequencing input: PBMCs. The source of these receptors is a woman between 35 and 50 years old in good health. Some clones in this sample may be carry-over from other donors' samples.

The chain employs TRBV27 and TRBJ2-5; 9 bases are shared with TRBD1. V lost 2 bases, J lost 5 bases, and 6 bases stayed unmatched. CDR1 is MNHEY, CDR2 SMNVEV, per germline (reference sequence). The CDR3 has 15 residues. In DNA, the CDR3 is TGTGCCAGCAGTTTAATCGGGACAGGGAAGGAGACCCAGTACTTC. This sequence encodes CASSLIGTGKETQYF.

This clone was recorded only once. This sequence joins TRBV28 and TRBJ2-4; D assignment may be TRBD1 or TRBD2 (5 bases each). The CDR3 runs to 16 residues. Germline lookup yields CDR1 MDHEN and CDR2 SYDVKM. V lost 6 bases, J lost 1 base, and 16 bases lay in between. CDR3 in amino acids: CASRLWGGGAKNIQYF. The CDR3, as DNA: TGTGCCAGCAGGTTGTGGGGCGGCGGGGCCAAAAACATTCAGTACTTC.

This clone turned up a few times. The chain links TRBV5-4 to TRBJ1-1; D unclear. V lost 9 bases and J lost 2, with 2 bases in between. The germline V gene encodes CDR1 SGHNT and CDR2 YYREEE (reference sequence). The CDR3 runs to 9 residues. CDR3 in amino acids: CANNTEAFF. The CDR3 DNA sequence: TGTGCCAATAACACTGAAGCTTTCTTT.

This rearrangement joins TRBV7-6 to TRBJ2-1; D tentatively reads TRBD1 or TRBD2 (7 bases each). The germline CDR1 and CDR2 sequences are SGHVS and FNYEAQ. Trimming pared 1 base from V and 2 bases from J, leaving 15 bases between. The CDR3 covers 17 residues. CDR3 in DNA: TGTGCCAGCAGCTTAGAAGTGGGAGGGGGCACCTACAATGAGCAGTTCTTC. Translated: CASSLEVGGGTYNEQFF.

The V call is TRBV14, the J call TRBJ1-3; the D is unclear. The V end was cut by 1 base, the J end by 4 bases, with 5 bases between. Germline lookup yields CDR1 SGHDN and CDR2 FVKESK. The CDR3 contains 13 residues. The CDR3 sequence is CASSQVAGNTIYF. The CDR3 nucleotides read TGTGCCAGCAGCCAAGTAGCGGGAAACACCATATATTTT.

The V call is TRBV7-7, the J call TRBJ2-5, with TRBD2 as a possible D gene (6 bases). This CDR3 has 15 amino acids. Looked up from germline, CDR1 is SSHAT and CDR2 is FNYEAQ (reference sequence). V shed 1 base and J shed 5 bases, with 14 bases lying between them. CDR3 amino acids: CASSLGFEGGETQYF. For the CDR3, the DNA is TGTGCCAGCAGCTTAGGATTTGAGGGAGGCGAGACCCAGTACTTC. Using reference TRBV7-7 and TRBJ2-5 for the parts outside the CDR3, the full variable domain is GAGVSQSPRYKVTKRGQDVTLRCDPISSHATLYWYQQALGQGPEFLTYFNYEAQPDKSGLPSDRFSAERPEGSISTLTIQRTEQRDSAMYRCASSLGFEGGETQYFGPGTRLLVL.

The chain combines TRBV6-5 with TRBJ2-7; 8 positions agree with TRBD2. CDR3 length equals 15 residues. The V segment lost 6 bases and the J segment 2 bases; nucleotides outside the gene matches: 9. Germline loops: CDR1 MNHEY, CDR2 SVGAGI. The CDR3 spells CASSQSGSHTYEQYF. CDR3 sequence (DNA): TGTGCCAGCAGCCAGAGCGGGAGTCATACCTACGAGCAGTACTTC.

With regard to this clone: The same CDR3 also results from other DNA sequences found in this sample. The chain employs TRBV7-2 and TRBJ2-5; TRBD2 is a possible D gene (5 bases). The CDR3 loop spans 14 amino acids. V dropped 2 bases and J dropped 4 bases, with 11 bases sitting between them. Germline V CDR1 and CDR2: SGHTA, FQGNSA. CDR3 protein: CASSLLAGGETQYF. The CDR3 nucleotides read TGTGCCAGCAGCTTACTAGCAGGTGGAGAGACCCAGTACTTC.

This chain joins TRBV5-4 and TRBJ2-5, with a possible D match to TRBD2 (5 bases). V lost 2 bases and J lost 7, with 12 bases in between. CDR3 length: 13 residues. The germline gives CDR1 SGHNT, CDR2 YYREEE (reference sequence). The DNA of the CDR3 is TGTGCCAGCAGCTTTGGAGGTGAGGGGACCCAGTACTTC. Translating it yields CASSFGGEGTQYF.

This chain uses TRBV2 with TRBJ2-1, with 10 bases that match TRBD2. Germline CDR1 and CDR2: SNHLY and FYNNEI. The CDR3 loop spans 11 amino acids. With V trimmed by 5 bases and J by 15 bases, 4 bases remained unmatched. CDR3: CASSPAGGPFF. The CDR3 coding sequence is TGTGCCAGCAGTCCAGCGGGAGGGCCGTTCTTC.

The V and J genes are TRBV9 and TRBJ2-7; the match to TRBD2 covers 7 bases. This CDR3 is 14 amino acids long. The J segment lost 4 bases and the V segment lost 1 base, leaving 5 bases of the junction unmatched. Germline CDR1 reads SGDLS; CDR2 reads YYNGEE. The chain's CDR3 is CASSVSSGGYEQYF. CDR3 DNA sequence: TGTGCCAGCAGCGTATCATCGGGAGGATACGAGCAGTACTTC.

The genes are TRBV7-2 and TRBJ2-1; 8 bases line up with TRBD1. The germline CDR1 and CDR2 sequences are SGHTA and FQGNSA. Trimming removed 1 base from V and 5 bases from J; junction bases left unmatched: 4. The CDR3 is 15 amino acids. The CDR3 loop is CASSLGQGNHNEQFF. CDR3 coding DNA: TGTGCCAGCAGCTTAGGACAGGGGAACCACAATGAGCAGTTCTTC.

Details on this clone: This CDR3 is also generated by other DNA sequences in the sample. The chain joins TRBV30 to TRBJ2-7; TRBD2 might be the D (6 bases). V was shortened by 3 bases and J by 6 bases, with 9 bases between the two germline ends. Germline loops: CDR1 GTSNPN, CDR2 SVGIG (reference sequence). CDR3 length: 11 residues. CDR3 loop: CAWSVGGEQYF. Here the CDR3 DNA reads TGTGCCTGGAGCGTGGGGGGCGAGCAGTACTTC.

A remark on this clone: This likely traces to a read error, being one base from a far larger clone. The gene calls are TRBV30 and TRBJ2-5; 8 positions agree with TRBD1. Matching the DNA end better, TRBJ2-7 makes the J call doubtful. Germline assignment: CDR1 GTSNPN and CDR2 SVGIG (reference sequence). The CDR3 sequence is 16 residues long. The CDR3 is CAWGALTGVYSYEQYF. CDR3 coding DNA: TGTGCCTGGGGTGCCTTGACAGGGGTCTACTCCTACGAGCAGTACTTC.

This clone was recorded a few times. Other DNA sequences within the sample encode an identical CDR3. The chain carries TRBV7-3 and TRBJ1-2; TRBD1 matches 7 bases. The CDR3 totals 15 residues. Germline V gives CDR1 SGHTA, CDR2 FQGTGA. J lost 2 bases, V lost 1 base, and 4 bases had no gene match. Written as DNA, the CDR3 is TGTGCCAGCAGCTTAATAGGGGGCGCAAACTATGGCTACACCTTC. Residues: CASSLIGGANYGYTF.

This chain joins TRBV27 and TRBJ2-1, with D hard to call. Germline V gene sequence: CDR1 MNHEY, CDR2 SMNVEV (reference sequence). The V and J ends lost 2 bases and 6 bases respectively, with 8 bases between them. The CDR3 has 13 residues. CDR3 amino acids: CASSLGAGNEQFF. The CDR3 DNA reads TGTGCCAGCAGTTTAGGTGCCGGCAATGAGCAGTTCTTC.

This clone was seen once. This sequence joins TRBV5-1 and TRBJ1-2; weak D call: TRBD1 (5 bases). The CDR3 is 15 amino acids. Germline CDR1 is SGHRS and CDR2 is YFSETQ. V was pared by 0 bases and J by 3 bases, with 12 bases between. This CDR3 is CASSLGAGMDYGYTF. CDR3 nucleotides: TGCGCCAGCAGCTTGGGTGCAGGGATGGACTATGGCTACACCTTC.

The table lists this clone with a few counts. V is TRBV19 and J is TRBJ1-1, with TRBD1 matching 9 bases. The V and J ends lost 5 bases and 5 bases, in that order; junction bases with no gene match: 6. CDR1 is LNHDA and CDR2 is SQIVND in the germline V gene (reference sequence). This CDR3 has 14 amino acids. CDR3: CASSYPTGGTEAFF. The CDR3 DNA reads as TGTGCCAGTAGTTACCCGACAGGGGGAACTGAAGCTTTCTTT.

This rearrangement joins TRBV7-6 to TRBJ2-7; 15 bases agree with TRBD2. This CDR3 region has 16 residues. In germline, CDR1 is SGHVS, CDR2 FNYEAQ. J was trimmed by 3 bases and V by 1 base; bases with no gene match: 1. Here the CDR3 DNA reads TGTGCCAGCAGCTTAGGGACTAGCGGGAGGGGCTACGAGCAGTACTTC. Encoded protein: CASSLGTSGRGYEQYF. The full variable domain, rest sourced from reference TRBV7-6 and TRBJ2-7, is GAGVSQSPRYKVTKRGQDVALRCDPISGHVSLYWYRQALGQGPEFLTYFNYEAQQDKSGLPNDRFSAERPEGSISTLTIQRTEQRDSAMYRCASSLGTSGRGYEQYFGPGTRLTVT.

CDR3: CASSAQGRGAQFF. The CDR3 DNA reads TGTGCCAGCAGTGCCCAGGGGCGCGGCGCGCAGTTCTTC. This rearrangement joins TRBV25-1 to TRBJ2-1, with D maybe TRBD1 (6 bases). CDR3 length equals 13 residues. Trimming cost V 4 bases and J 12 bases, with 16 bases left between them. CDR1 is MGHDK and CDR2 is SYGVNS in the germline V gene.

The DNA of the CDR3 is TGTGCCAGCAGTCCCCCCCAGGGGGCAGGATACAATGAGCAGTTCTTC. Amino acids: CASSPPQGAGYNEQFF. The gene calls are TRBV28 and TRBJ2-1; 8 bases are a match to TRBD1. CDR1 is MDHEN, CDR2 SYDVKM, per germline. The CDR3 is 16 amino acids. Unmatched junction bases numbered 10, after V lost 5 bases and J lost 4 bases.

The genes are TRBV6-5 and TRBJ2-7; D is uncertain. There are 13 residues in the CDR3. The germline gives CDR1 MNHEY, CDR2 SVGAGI. Deletions cut 6 bases from V and 6 bases from J, with 15 bases between. CDR3 nucleotide sequence: TGTGCCAGCAGAGTACGAGAGGATCGCGAGCAGTACTTC. It specifies CASRVREDREQYF.

The rearrangement joins TRBV6-5 to TRBJ1-4; unclear D gene. V lost 2 bases to trimming and J lost 7 bases, with 14 bases between them. The germline gives CDR1 MNHEY, CDR2 SVGAGI. This CDR3 has 15 amino acids. CDR3 protein: CASSYNRRFSEKLFF. The CDR3 coding sequence is TGTGCCAGCAGTTACAACAGACGGTTTAGTGAAAAACTGTTTTTT.

This rearrangement joins TRBV7-2 to TRBJ1-1; no firm D call. The CDR3 has 14 amino acids. Germline CDR1 is SGHTA and CDR2 is FQGNSA. Trimming pared 3 bases from V and 3 bases from J, leaving 11 bases between. The DNA for the CDR3 is TGTGCCAGCAGCTTCACTAATGATGACACTGAAGCTTTCTTT. Protein sequence: CASSFTNDDTEAFF.

The rearrangement joins TRBV10-3 to TRBJ2-6; 8 bases match TRBD1. Germline values: CDR1 ENHRY, CDR2 SYGVKD. The CDR3 contains 17 residues. Germline trimming cut 4 bases from V and 0 bases from J; bases unmatched to any gene: 5. CDR3 in DNA: TGTGCCATCAGTGGGACAGGGTTGAGCTCTGGGGCCAACGTCCTGACTTTC. It yields the protein CAISGTGLSSGANVLTF.

V gene TRBV5-1 combines with J gene TRBJ2-7; 11 bases match TRBD1. The CDR3 contains 13 residues. The germline V gene encodes CDR1 SGHRS and CDR2 YFSETQ. V lost 3 bases, J lost 6 bases, and 2 bases stayed unmatched. The CDR3 DNA is TGCGCCAGCAGCTCGGGACAGGGGGTCGAGCAGTACTTC. Encoded protein: CASSSGQGVEQYF.

In its sample, this clone was seen once. The chain joins TRBV5-1 to TRBJ2-2; tentatively, D is TRBD1 (5 bases). CDR3 size: 16 residues. Germline-derived CDR1 and CDR2 are SGHRS and YFSETQ. V gave up 0 bases and J gave up 6 bases, with 15 bases separating them. In nucleotides, the CDR3 is TGCGCCAGCAGCTTGGTAGGGCGGACCAGGGCCGGGGAGCTGTTTTTT. This sequence encodes CASSLVGRTRAGELFF.

This clone was counted once. The chain combines TRBV7-8 with TRBJ2-2; TRBD2 might be the D (6 bases). Trimming removed 4 bases at V and 4 bases at J, with 13 bases between. The CDR3 totals 15 residues. Germline V gives CDR1 SGHVS, CDR2 FQNEAQ. The CDR3 loop reads CASSSRRERTGELFF. Written as DNA, the CDR3 is TGTGCCAGCAGCTCCCGGAGGGAGCGCACCGGGGAGCTGTTTTTT.

This clone was picked up a small number of times. The J gene is TRBJ1-4, the V gene TRBV7-6; maybe TRBD1 (6 bases). The germline V and J ends were trimmed by 1 base and 4 bases, with 16 bases remaining between them. Germline assignment: CDR1 SGHVS and CDR2 FNYEAQ. The CDR3 runs 17 residues. The CDR3: CASSLEGGGRHNEKLFF. The CDR3 coding sequence is TGTGCCAGCAGCTTAGAGGGGGGGGGTCGTCATAATGAAAAACTGTTTTTT.

The chain uses TRBV18 and TRBJ2-2; 10 positions agree with TRBD1. The trim removed 3 bases at V and 4 bases at J, leaving 5 bases unmatched. The CDR3 totals 16 residues. Germline CDR1 KGHSH, CDR2 LQKENI. CDR3 DNA: TGTGCCAGCTCACCCCGGGGACAGGGGAGCACCGGGGAGCTGTTTTTT. Protein sequence: CASSPRGQGSTGELFF. Drawing the rest from reference TRBV18 and TRBJ2-2, the complete variable domain is NAGVMQNPRHLVRRRGQEARLRCSPMKGHSHVYWYRQLPEEGLKFMVYLQKENIIDESGMPKERFSAEFPKEGPSILRIQQVVRGDSAAYFCASSPRGQGSTGELFFGEGSRLTVL.